These T cell receptor beta chains were read from a single sample in a study of TIL therapy for anti-PD-1-resistant metastatic lung cancer. Sequenced by immunoSEQ multiplex PCR; TCRdb stores in-frame clones only, minus some. The profile shows tens of thousands of clones, 70% to 80% of them singletons. This sample comprised blood, obtained at baseline. These receptors were obtained from a man between 70 and 80 years old with non-small cell lung cancer. The CDR3 runs from the conserved cysteine through the conserved F or W. Fields, in order: J gene, V gene, CDR3 protein.

>TRBJ1-3|TRBV27
CASSLKGAGNTIYF
>TRBJ2-3|TRBV14
CASSQGLRDTQYF
>TRBJ1-1|TRBV7-2
CASSLGPRNAFF
>TRBJ2-3|TRBV19
CASGNRDRAIADTQYF
>TRBJ1-3|TRBV29-1
CSVGDQLSGNTIYF
>TRBJ2-4|TRBV9
CASSVAPGTKNIQYF
>TRBJ2-1|TRBV9
CASSVTGQAVNEQFF
>TRBJ2-3|TRBV7-9
CASSSRDRGVADTQYF
>TRBJ2-7|TRBV18
CASSPELAGGPYEQYF
>TRBJ2-3|TRBV6-1
CASSRDRAGGDTQYF
>TRBJ2-7|TRBV4-2
CASSQDRDREQYF
>TRBJ1-2|TRBV5-1
CASSWNDSPNYGYTF
>TRBJ1-4|TRBV4-2
CASSHTGQQNEKLFF
>TRBJ1-6|TRBV5-1
CASSSYLGGNSPLHF
>TRBJ2-3|TRBV10-3
CAIRGTDTQYF
>TRBJ2-5|TRBV7-2
CASSLAREQETQYF
>TRBJ1-5|TRBV6-4
CASSDGTYRANQPQHF
>TRBJ2-7|TRBV6-1
CASSDVRRGEQYF
>TRBJ1-1|TRBV28
CASSFMGNTEAFF
>TRBJ2-5|TRBV2
CASSDPGLAGGGGETQYF
>TRBJ1-1|TRBV19
CASTPREGFSEAFF
>TRBJ1-1|TRBV5-1
CASSLDRANTEAFF
>TRBJ2-7|TRBV7-2
CASSLETGGFNEQYF
>TRBJ2-7|TRBV7-3
CASSLLAGGSYEQYF
>TRBJ1-1|TRBV28
CASSSPYGQEKNTEAFF
>TRBJ2-4|TRBV2
CASRGDTGAKNIQYF
>TRBJ1-1|TRBV27
CASSPTGIRGTEAFF
>TRBJ1-5|TRBV28
CASRIHSSNQPQHF
>TRBJ2-1|TRBV7-7
CASSLASGTGADEQFF
>TRBJ1-6|TRBV2
CASSVQGANSPLHF
>TRBJ2-2|TRBV6-1
CASITGVRELFF
>TRBJ1-5|TRBV27
CASSAGQGTLYSNQPQHF
>TRBJ1-1|TRBV19
CASRSDGMNTEAFF
>TRBJ2-3|TRBV4-1
CASSQDLPAPTDTQYF
>TRBJ2-5|TRBV5-1
CASSLAVWGGQETQYF
>TRBJ2-1|TRBV4-2
CASSPSYSGRGNEQFF
>TRBJ2-3|TRBV2
CASSARPGLAGRGTSTDTQYF
>TRBJ2-1|TRBV5-4
CASSLKGLAGDNEQFF
>TRBJ2-1|TRBV7-6
CASSSKAGGGYNEQFF
>TRBJ1-2|TRBV27
CASSLSPLNRDNYGYTF
>TRBJ2-7|TRBV6-5
CASSSTSRGTYEQYF
>TRBJ2-5|TRBV9
CASSVLAGGYQETQYF
>TRBJ1-2|TRBV27
CASSLSGNTNYGYTF
>TRBJ2-2|TRBV21-1
CASSKEWGCHDSNTGELFF
>TRBJ1-2|TRBV7-3
CASSGKTGGIYGYTF
>TRBJ1-2|TRBV5-6
CASSLTSADGYTF
>TRBJ2-5|TRBV4-2
CASSQLIPGAKQETQYF